The table lists the clone carrying this T cell receptor beta chain with a count of one. In the original workflow: Estimation of nucleated cell counts was performed using reference gene primer amplification. The protocol was immunoSEQ multiplex PCR, while the TCRdb copy is restricted to in-frame clones and leaves out a portion. V, J and clone size derive from that table, while D and trimming were established from the DNA sequence. The profile shows 120,000 or so clones, about 85% of them singletons. Trimming left V 4 bases short and J 2 bases short, with 15 bases between. The CDR3 is made up of 16 amino acids. The V gene's germline CDR1 is LNHDA and CDR2 SQIVND (reference sequence). The record originates from a study of blood T cell repertoires in COVID-19. For the study at large: The origin of the acute and convalescent COVID-19 samples was the United States, Italy and Spain. PBMCs, B-cell-depleted T cells, or T cells provided the cDNA or gDNA that made up the material.

The sequenced sample was peripheral blood. The receptor's source is a man older than 75 with active or convalescent COVID-19. The V gene is TRBV19, the J gene TRBJ2-1; unclear D gene. The CDR3 reads CASSTSPGLPYNEQFF. CDR3 in DNA: TGTGCCAGTAGTACTAGTCCCGGCCTCCCCTACAATGAGCAGTTCTTC.